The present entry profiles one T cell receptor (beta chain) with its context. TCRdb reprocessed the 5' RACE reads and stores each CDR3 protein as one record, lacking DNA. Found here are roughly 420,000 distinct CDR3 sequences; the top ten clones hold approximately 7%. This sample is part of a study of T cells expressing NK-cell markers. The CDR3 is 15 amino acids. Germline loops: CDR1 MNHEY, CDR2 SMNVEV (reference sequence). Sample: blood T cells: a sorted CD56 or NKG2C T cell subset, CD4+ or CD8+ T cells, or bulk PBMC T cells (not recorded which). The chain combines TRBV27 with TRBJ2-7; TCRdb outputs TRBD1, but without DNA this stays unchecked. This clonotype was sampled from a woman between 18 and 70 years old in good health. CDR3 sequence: CASSLYTGGGYEQYF.